The 6 T cell receptor beta chains given below trace back to one sample, sequenced in a study of PD-1 blockade in mismatch repair-deficient tumors. TCRdb keeps only in-frame clones here, not all; method: immunoSEQ multiplex PCR. The table lists about 60,000 clones, about 91% of them singletons. The starting material was peripheral blood, obtained 52 weeks after starting pembrolizumab. Every receptor here comes from an adult with mismatch repair-deficient cancer.

V and J are TRBV14 and TRBJ1-3; D perhaps matches TRBD1 (5 bases). The length of the CDR3 is 17 residues. The germline V gene has CDR1 SGHDN and CDR2 FVKESK. Trimming removed 4 bases from V and 0 bases from J, with 16 bases in between. In DNA, the CDR3 is TGTGCCAGCAGCCCCTACCGGGACGCCACCTCTGGAAACACCATATATTTT. Amino acids: CASSPYRDATSGNTIYF.

The chain carries TRBV4-1 and TRBJ2-5, with 8 positions matching TRBD2. The germline V gene has CDR1 MGHRA and CDR2 YSYEKL. The J segment lost 12 bases and the V segment lost 0 bases, leaving 21 bases of the junction unmatched. The CDR3 contains 18 residues. Written as DNA, the CDR3 is TGCGCCAGCAGCCAAGATGAACGGGCCGGGGGGGGCCTCGGCTGGGAGTACTTC. Residues: CASSQDERAGGGLGWEYF.

The sample holds one count of this clone. The chain joins TRBV13 to TRBJ2-7; D is uncertain. The V gene lost 5 bases and the J gene lost 6 bases, with 11 bases spanning the gap. The CDR3 spans 12 residues. Per the germline V gene, CDR1 is PRHDT and CDR2 is FYEKMQ (reference sequence). In DNA, the CDR3 is TGTGCCAGCAGCGGCCCCCGGCGCGAGCAGTACTTC. Its protein is CASSGPRREQYF.

The chain has TRBV7-3 and TRBJ2-1; a weak D match, TRBD2 (6 bases). The CDR3 is 14 amino acids. Germline lookup yields CDR1 SGHTA and CDR2 FQGTGA. V lost 0 bases to trimming and J lost 6 bases, with 9 bases between them. Here the CDR3 reads CASSLTGSLNEQFF. The CDR3 DNA sequence: TGTGCCAGCAGCTTAACCGGGAGTCTCAATGAGCAGTTCTTC.

The DNA for the CDR3 is TGTGCCAGCAGCCCCTTAGGGCGGGAGAACACCGGGGAGCTGTTTTTT. It yields the protein CASSPLGRENTGELFF. The rearrangement links TRBV5-6 to TRBJ2-2, with D possibly TRBD2 on 6 matching bases. The germline V gene encodes CDR1 SGHDT and CDR2 YYEEEE. The V end was cut by 4 bases, the J end by 1 base, with 14 bases between. The CDR3 runs 16 residues.

A single count supports this clone. The chain recombines TRBV30 with TRBJ2-1; 7 bases are a match to TRBD2. Germline V gene lookup returns CDR1 GTSNPN and CDR2 SVGIG (reference sequence). J was trimmed by 0 bases and V by 1 base; bases with no gene match: 6. The CDR3 is 16 residues long. CDR3 coding DNA: TGTGCCTGGAGTGGAGGACTAGTCGGCTCCTACAATGAGCAGTTCTTC. Protein sequence: CAWSGGLVGSYNEQFF.